This entry concerns a single T cell receptor (beta chain). This clonotype has at least ten counts. The antigen it recognizes is unknown. Because the CDR3 is missing its conserved closing phenylalanine or tryptophan, this is likely a read error. It is unclear where the CDR3 begins or ends on the DNA, so no DNA is shown, and the CDR3 is as TCRdb lists it. Two rounds of multiplex PCR were performed to amplify the TCR beta CDR3 region from genomic DNA. The first PCR round used primers specific to each TRBV and TRBJ gene, with sequences filed in Chinese patent CN105087789A. The second PCR round used universal primers. The Roche High Pure PCR Template Preparation Kit was used to extract genomic DNA from frozen PBMCs. Libraries were sequenced paired-end with 151 bp reads on an Illumina HiSeq 3000. The authors' pipeline ran thus. CutAdapt was used to discard raw reads that did not contain the multiplex PCR primer sequences. PEAR was used to merge high-quality paired reads into contigs. TRB V, D and J gene segments were assigned to each contig with MiXCR by alignment to reference sequences. CDR3 sequences were clustered by base quality and sequence similarity to remove sequencing errors. Shannon entropy, normalized by the natural log of the productive TCR sequence number, served as the measure of diversity. Clonality was defined as one minus Shannon entropy divided by the natural log of the number of unique clonotypes. The Youden index of ROC curves was used to select progression-free survival cut-offs for repertoire metrics, and analyses were performed in R 3.5.3. TCRdb reprocessed the public reads (quality trimming at Q25 with fastp, clone calling with MiXCR) and kept in-frame beta chains. Entries are consolidated by CDR3 protein sequence, retaining the most common genes and DNA. For this entry, the V and J calls and clone size follow TCRdb and not the study's own pipeline. For this sample there are under 50,000 distinct CDR3 sequences; around 22% appear just once. The leading ten clones occupy around 25% of the sample.

This specimen comes from a study of prognosis after radiotherapy for stage I lung cancer (dated by TCRdb to the early 2020s). Regarding the complete study: Between early 2018 and 2019, under 20 patients with stage I NSCLC were enrolled in Nanjing, China. Oligometastatic NSCLC after surgical resection of the primary tumor was present in roughly five patients, while newly diagnosed primary stage I lung tumors were present in approximately 14. All patients were regarded as medically inoperable, because of comorbidities in about a dozen patients and refusal of surgery in several patients. The cohort comprised roughly 13 men and about six women with a median age of roughly 69 years, ranging from roughly 50 to 85 years. On tumor histology, twelve patients had adenocarcinoma and more than five had squamous cell carcinoma. SBRT was given in 3 to 5 fractions with a biologically effective dose of at least 100 Gy, using image-guided IMRT or VMAT. No patient received concurrent therapy alongside SBRT. Distant metastases were developed by four of the 19 patients after SBRT, at a median of about seven months, whereas no significant progression was observed in the other 15 patients. Peripheral blood TCR beta repertoires were profiled in stage I NSCLC patients before and after stereotactic body radiotherapy, and the repertoires were related to distant failure. The study sequenced around 40 blood samples from around 19 patients, one before and one after SBRT per patient.

Reading the germline V gene gives CDR1 MDHEN and CDR2 SYDVKM. The CDR3 sequence runs 12 residues, both termini included. Points the paper makes about the study in general: The study was limited by its small cohort and short follow-up, and the findings require independent validation. No determination of tumor specificity was made for expanded TCR clones. Post-SBRT Shannon entropy and its change from baseline were lower in patients who developed distant metastases; baseline Shannon entropy was not associated with metastases. None of the reported P values were adjusted for multiple comparisons. Differences in TRBV and TRBJ usage frequencies by metastasis status were reportedly observed in two V genes at baseline and in several V and two J genes after SBRT. Unique TCR clone counts fell after SBRT (median around 11,000 before versus under 8,000 after; Wilcoxon paired P=0.011).

All patients had node-negative disease on CT and PET/CT, and none had a history of other malignancies or prior chemotherapy or radiotherapy. At each of the two time points, 6 to 7.5 milliliters of peripheral venous blood were collected into EDTA tubes. Ficoll-Paque Plus density-gradient centrifugation was used to isolate PBMCs. Samples were stored at -80°C immediately after collection until analysis. The starting material was PBMCs, obtained before or after stereotactic body radiation therapy (not recorded which). The receptor was derived from a donor over 45 with non-small cell lung cancer. The chain uses TRBV28 and TRBJ2-7; the table's D call TRBD1 went unverified against the DNA. The CDR3 protein is CASSFSPGQPIY.